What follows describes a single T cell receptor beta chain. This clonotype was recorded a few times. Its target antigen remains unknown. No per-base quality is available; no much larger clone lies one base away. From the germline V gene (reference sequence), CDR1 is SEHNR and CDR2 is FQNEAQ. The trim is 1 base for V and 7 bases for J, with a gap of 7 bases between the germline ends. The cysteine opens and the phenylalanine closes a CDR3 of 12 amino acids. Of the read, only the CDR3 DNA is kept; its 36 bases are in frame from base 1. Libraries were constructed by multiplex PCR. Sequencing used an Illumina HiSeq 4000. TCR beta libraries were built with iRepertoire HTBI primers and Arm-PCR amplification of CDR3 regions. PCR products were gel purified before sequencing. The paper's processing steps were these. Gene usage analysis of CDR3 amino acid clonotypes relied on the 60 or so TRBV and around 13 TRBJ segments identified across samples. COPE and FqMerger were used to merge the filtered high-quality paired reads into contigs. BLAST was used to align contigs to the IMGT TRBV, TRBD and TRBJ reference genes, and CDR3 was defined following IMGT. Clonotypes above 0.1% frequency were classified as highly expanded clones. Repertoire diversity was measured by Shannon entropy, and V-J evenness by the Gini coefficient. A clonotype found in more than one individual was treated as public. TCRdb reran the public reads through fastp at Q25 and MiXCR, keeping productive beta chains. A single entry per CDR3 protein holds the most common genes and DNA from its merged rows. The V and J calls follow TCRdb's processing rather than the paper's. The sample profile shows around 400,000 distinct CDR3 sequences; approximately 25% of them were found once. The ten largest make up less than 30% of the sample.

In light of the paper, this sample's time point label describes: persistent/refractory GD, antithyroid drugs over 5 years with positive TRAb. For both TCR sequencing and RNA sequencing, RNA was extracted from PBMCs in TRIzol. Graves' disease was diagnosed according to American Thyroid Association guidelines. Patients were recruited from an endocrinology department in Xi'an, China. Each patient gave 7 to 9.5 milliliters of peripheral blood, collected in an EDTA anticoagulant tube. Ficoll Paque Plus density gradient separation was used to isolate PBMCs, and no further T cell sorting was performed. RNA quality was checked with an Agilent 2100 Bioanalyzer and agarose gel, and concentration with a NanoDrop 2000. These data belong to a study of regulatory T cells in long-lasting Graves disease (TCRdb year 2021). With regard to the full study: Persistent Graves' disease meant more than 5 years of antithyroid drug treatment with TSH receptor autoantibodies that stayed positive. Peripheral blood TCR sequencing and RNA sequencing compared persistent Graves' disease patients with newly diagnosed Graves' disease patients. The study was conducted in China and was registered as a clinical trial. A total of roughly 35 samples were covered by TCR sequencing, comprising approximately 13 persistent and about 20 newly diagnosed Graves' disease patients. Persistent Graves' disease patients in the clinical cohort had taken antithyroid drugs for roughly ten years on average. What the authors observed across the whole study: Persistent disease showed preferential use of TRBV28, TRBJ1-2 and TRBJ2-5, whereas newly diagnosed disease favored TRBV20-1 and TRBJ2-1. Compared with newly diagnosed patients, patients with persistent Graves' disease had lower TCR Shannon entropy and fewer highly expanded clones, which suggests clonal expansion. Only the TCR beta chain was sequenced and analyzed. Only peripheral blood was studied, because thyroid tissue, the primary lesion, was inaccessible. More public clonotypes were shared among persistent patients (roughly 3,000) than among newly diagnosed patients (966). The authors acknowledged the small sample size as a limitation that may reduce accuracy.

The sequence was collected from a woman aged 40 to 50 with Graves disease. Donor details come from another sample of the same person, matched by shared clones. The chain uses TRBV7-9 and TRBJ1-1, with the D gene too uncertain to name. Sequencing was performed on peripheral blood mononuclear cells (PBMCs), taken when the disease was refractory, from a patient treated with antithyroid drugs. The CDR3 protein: CASSLDGDEAFF. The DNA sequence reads TGTGCCAGCAGCTTAGACGGGGATGAAGCTTTCTTT.